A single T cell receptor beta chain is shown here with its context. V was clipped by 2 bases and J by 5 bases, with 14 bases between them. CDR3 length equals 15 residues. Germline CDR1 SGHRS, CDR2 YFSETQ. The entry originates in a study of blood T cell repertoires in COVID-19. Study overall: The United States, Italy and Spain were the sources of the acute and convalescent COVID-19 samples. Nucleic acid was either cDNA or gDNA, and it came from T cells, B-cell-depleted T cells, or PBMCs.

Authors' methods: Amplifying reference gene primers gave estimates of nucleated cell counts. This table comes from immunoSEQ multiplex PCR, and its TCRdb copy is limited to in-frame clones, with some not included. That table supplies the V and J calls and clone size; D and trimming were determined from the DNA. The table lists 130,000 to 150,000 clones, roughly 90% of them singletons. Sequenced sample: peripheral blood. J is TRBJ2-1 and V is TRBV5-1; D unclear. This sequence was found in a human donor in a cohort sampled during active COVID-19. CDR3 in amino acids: CASSFLDLRDNEQFF. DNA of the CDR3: TGCGCCAGCAGCTTCTTAGATCTTCGCGACAATGAGCAGTTCTTC.